This T cell receptor beta chain derives from a study of blood T cell repertoires in COVID-19. At the level of the study: Collection of acute and convalescent COVID-19 samples took place in the United States, Italy and Spain. Sources were T cells, B-cell-depleted T cells, or PBMCs; the material itself was cDNA or gDNA.

The V gene end was trimmed by 3 bases and the J gene end by 2 bases; junction bases not matched to a gene: 7. Per the germline V gene, CDR1 is KGHSH and CDR2 is LQKENI. This CDR3 contains 17 residues. Assay used: immunoSEQ multiplex PCR; TCRdb lists only in-frame clones, some missing. The sample lists 110,000 to 150,000 clones, roughly 90% occurring once. The V and J genes are TRBV18 and TRBJ1-1, with TRBD1 identical over 12 bases. Sequencing input: peripheral blood. The origin of this receptor is a man aged 55 to 70 with active or convalescent COVID-19. The CDR3 protein is CASSPLGTGGRNTEAFF. The CDR3 DNA is TGTGCCAGCTCACCTCTCGGGACAGGGGGCCGTAACACTGAAGCTTTCTTT.